The following is a TCR beta chain sequence with its context. The source material, RNA transcripts, was used to amplify TCR beta CDR3 regions. The HTBI primer set was used in a first-round RT-PCR of the TCR CDR3. From the multiplex PCR reads, TCRdb called clonotypes with MiXCR, one entry per CDR3 protein. The profile shows some 300,000 distinct CDR3 sequences, 16% of them singletons. V lost 2 bases and J lost 1, with 14 bases in between. The length of the CDR3 is 17 residues. Germline V lookup: CDR1 LGHNT, CDR2 FRNRAP. This record comes from a study of T cells in Graves' hyperthyroidism and ophthalmopathy.

This chain links TRBV12-5 with TRBJ2-2, with no clear D. The sequence came from a man aged 30 to 45 with Graves' hyperthyroidism. Specimen: blood. DNA of the CDR3: TGTGCTAGTGGTTTGCCCCCCCTGGGCGAGAACACCGGGGAGCTGTTTTTT. Amino acids: CASGLPPLGENTGELFF.